The 14 T cell receptor beta chains reported below all come from one sample, sequenced in a study of identical twins. TCRdb re-called the 5' RACE reads through MiXCR, storing one row per CDR3 protein. The table shows around 680,000 distinct CDR3 sequences, with under 9% occurring only once. These data are also associated with another study on yellow fever vaccine responses in identical twins.

Input material: PBMCs. These receptors came from a woman aged 18-29 years in good health.

V gene TRBV24-1 combines with J gene TRBJ2-7; 11 nucleotides match TRBD2. This CDR3 comprises 17 residues. Losses at the gene ends were 3 bases for V and 0 bases for J; bases not matched to a gene: 6. CDR1 is KGHDR and CDR2 is SFDVKD in the germline V gene. CDR3 DNA: TGTGCCACCAGTGATACCGGGACTAGCGGAAGCTCCTACGAGCAGTACTTC. Amino acids: CATSDTGTSGSSYEQYF.

The sample holds a few counts of this clonotype. The V call is TRBV4-3, the J call TRBJ2-5; 10 bases are shared with TRBD1. The ends lost 2 bases at V and 5 bases at J; junction bases unmatched: 8. The CDR3 contains 16 residues. Germline CDR1 and CDR2: LGHNA and YSLEER. The DNA for the CDR3 is TGCGCCAGCAGCCAAATCCTGACAGGGGGCGAGGAGACCCAGTACTTC. As protein: CASSQILTGGEETQYF.

This chain uses TRBV2 with TRBJ2-7; TRBD2 matches at 8 bases. The CDR3 has 16 amino acids. CDR1 and CDR2 from the germline V gene are SNHLY and FYNNEI. The junction had 6 bases not matched to a gene; V was cut back by 2 bases and J by 0 bases. The CDR3 spells CASSEKGLAGSYEQYF. Here the CDR3 DNA reads TGTGCCAGCAGTGAAAAGGGGCTAGCGGGCTCCTACGAGCAGTACTTC.

This clonotype was counted a single time. This could be a read error, since a much larger clone is one nucleotide away. V and J are TRBV29-1 and TRBJ2-5; TRBD1 agrees at 7 bases. The CDR3 runs 13 residues. CDR1 and CDR2 from the germline V gene are SQVTM and ANQGSEA. The DNA of the CDR3 is TGCGGCGTTGAAGACAGGGCTCCGGAGACCCAGTACTTC. Translating gives CGVEDRAPETQYF.

The chain has TRBV20-1 and TRBJ2-2; possibly TRBD1 or TRBD2 for D (5 bases each). The germline V gene has CDR1 DFQATT and CDR2 SNEGSKA (reference sequence). V lost 6 bases, J lost 5 bases, and 19 bases lay in between. The CDR3 is 15 residues long. The CDR3 coding sequence is TGCAGTGCCCGCTCCACCCGCGAGGGGACCGGGGAGCTGTTTTTT. Its protein is CSARSTREGTGELFF.

This clonotype has ten or more counts. The chain combines TRBV7-9 with TRBJ2-2; D gene ambiguous. The ends were cut back, 0 bases at V and 2 bases at J, with 4 bases in the middle. The CDR3 has 14 residues. Germline-derived CDR1 and CDR2 are SEHNR and FQNEAQ (reference sequence). The CDR3 sequence is CASSLALNTGELFF. In DNA, the CDR3 is TGTGCCAGCAGCTTAGCCCTCAACACCGGGGAGCTGTTTTTT.

At least ten counts were recorded for this clonotype. The J gene is TRBJ2-3, the V gene TRBV29-1; no definite D call. The CDR3 totals 11 residues. Germline CDR1 is SQVTM and CDR2 is ANQGSEA. Trimming took off 6 bases at V and 8 bases at J, with 12 bases between the two ends. This CDR3 reads CSVYRFGTQYF. The DNA of the CDR3 is TGCAGCGTGTATAGGTTTGGTACGCAGTATTTT.

This clonotype was observed a few times. The chain couples TRBV5-8 to TRBJ2-7; TRBD1 aligns across 7 bases. Germline CDR1 SGHTS, CDR2 YDEGEE. This CDR3 spans 15 amino acids. V was pared by 4 bases and J by 0 bases, with 7 bases of the junction left unmatched. The DNA for the CDR3 is TGTGCCAGCAGCGCAACAGGGGACCCCTCCTACGAGCAGTACTTC. It codes for CASSATGDPSYEQYF.

The chain employs TRBV7-9 and TRBJ2-7; 8 bases are shared with TRBD2. Unmatched junction bases numbered 7, after V lost 4 bases and J lost 2 bases. Germline CDR1 is SEHNR and CDR2 is FQNEAQ (reference sequence). The CDR3 totals 15 residues. CDR3 nucleotides: TGTGCCAGCAGCTGGTCGGCGGGAGGCACCTACGAGCAGTACTTC. This encodes CASSWSAGGTYEQYF.

CDR3 amino acids: CATSRDLKETQYF. CDR3 DNA sequence: TGTGCCACCAGCAGAGACTTGAAAGAGACCCAGTACTTC. The V gene is TRBV15, the J gene TRBJ2-5; no firm D call. This CDR3 has 13 amino acids. Trimming took off 0 bases at V and 3 bases at J, with 5 bases between the two ends. CDR1 is LNHNV and CDR2 is YYDKDF in the germline V gene (reference sequence).

At least ten counts were recorded for this clonotype. The gene calls are TRBV7-2 and TRBJ2-3, with TRBD2 matching 10 bases. The V gene end was trimmed by 5 bases and the J gene end by 7 bases; junction bases not matched to a gene: 9. There are 15 residues in the CDR3. Per the germline V gene, CDR1 is SGHTA and CDR2 is FQGNSA. The CDR3 nucleotides read TGTGCCAGCAGCACGACTAGCGGGTTCAGGTATACGCAGTATTTT. Protein product: CASSTTSGFRYTQYF.

The sample holds a few counts of this clonotype. The chain joins TRBV27 to TRBJ2-3, with TRBD1 identical over 7 bases. From germline, CDR1 is MNHEY and CDR2 SMNVEV (reference sequence). CDR3 size: 15 residues. Germline trimming cut 5 bases from V and 2 bases from J; bases unmatched to any gene: 7. The CDR3 spells CASSQTGRPTDTQYF. CDR3 bases: TGTGCCAGCAGTCAGACAGGGCGACCCACAGATACGCAGTATTTT.

The chain recombines TRBV15 with TRBJ2-2; D ambiguous. The CDR3 extends over 15 amino acids. Germline V gene lookup returns CDR1 LNHNV and CDR2 YYDKDF (reference sequence). Trimming removed 0 bases at V and 4 bases at J, with 9 bases between. In nucleotides, the CDR3 is TGTGCCACCAGCAGAGATCGGCTCCTCACCGGGGAGCTGTTTTTT. Translating gives CATSRDRLLTGELFF.

This sequence joins TRBV18 and TRBJ2-3; 8 bases agree with TRBD1. There are 16 residues in the CDR3. With 2 bases clipped from V and 6 bases from J, the junction kept 10 bases outside the gene matches. Germline V gene lookup returns CDR1 KGHSH and CDR2 LQKENI. The CDR3 sequence: CASSPTWTGLADTQYF. CDR3 in DNA: TGTGCCAGCTCACCAACGTGGACAGGGTTGGCGGATACGCAGTATTTT.